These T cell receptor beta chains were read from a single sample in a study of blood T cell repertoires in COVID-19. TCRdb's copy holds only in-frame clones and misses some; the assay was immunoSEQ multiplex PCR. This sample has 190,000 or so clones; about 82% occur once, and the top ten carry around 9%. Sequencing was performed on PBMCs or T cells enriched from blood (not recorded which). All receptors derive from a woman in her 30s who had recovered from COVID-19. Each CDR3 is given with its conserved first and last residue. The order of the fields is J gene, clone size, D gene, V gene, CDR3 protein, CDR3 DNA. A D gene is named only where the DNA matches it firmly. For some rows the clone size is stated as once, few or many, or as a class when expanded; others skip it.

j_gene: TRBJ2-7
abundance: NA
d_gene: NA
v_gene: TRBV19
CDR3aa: CASSFRSDGSFYEQYF
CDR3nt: TGTGCCAGTAGTTTTCGGTCCGACGGGTCTTTCTACGAGCAGTACTTC

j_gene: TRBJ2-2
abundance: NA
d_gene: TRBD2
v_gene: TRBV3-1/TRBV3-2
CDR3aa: CASSQDQGLAGLTGELFF
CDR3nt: TGTGCCAGCAGCCAAGATCAGGGACTAGCGGGACTCACCGGGGAGCTGTTTTTT

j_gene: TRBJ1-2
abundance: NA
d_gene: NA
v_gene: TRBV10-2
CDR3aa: CASTTGPAAYGYTF
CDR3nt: TGCGCCAGCACTACAGGGCCCGCGGCCTATGGCTACACCTTC

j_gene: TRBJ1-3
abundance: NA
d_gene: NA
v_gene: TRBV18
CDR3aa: CASSPPSSSGNTIYF
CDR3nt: TGTGCCAGCTCACCACCTTCGAGCTCTGGAAACACCATATATTTT

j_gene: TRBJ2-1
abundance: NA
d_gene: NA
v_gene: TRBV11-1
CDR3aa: CASSPLWELVNEQFF
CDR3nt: TGTGCCAGCAGCCCCCTTTGGGAGTTAGTCAATGAGCAGTTCTTC

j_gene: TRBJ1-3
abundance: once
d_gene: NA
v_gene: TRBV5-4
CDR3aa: CASSLGGAQKGGNTIYF
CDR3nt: TGTGCCAGCAGCCTAGGAGGGGCCCAAAAGGGTGGAAACACCATATATTTT

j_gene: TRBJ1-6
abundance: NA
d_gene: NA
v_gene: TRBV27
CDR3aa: CASSVRNNSPLHF
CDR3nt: TGTGCCAGCAGTGTGCGTAACAATTCACCCCTCCACTTT

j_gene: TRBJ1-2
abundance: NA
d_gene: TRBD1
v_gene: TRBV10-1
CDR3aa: CASSALSGGTYGYTF
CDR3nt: TGCGCCAGCAGCGCCCTATCAGGGGGGACCTATGGCTACACCTTC

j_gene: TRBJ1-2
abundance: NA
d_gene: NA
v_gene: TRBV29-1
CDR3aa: CSVGTDYGYTF
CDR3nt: TGCAGCGTGGGGACTGACTATGGCTACACCTTC

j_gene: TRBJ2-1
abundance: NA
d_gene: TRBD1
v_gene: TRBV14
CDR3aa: CASSQPTGESYNEQFF
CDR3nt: TGTGCCAGCAGCCAACCAACAGGGGAATCCTACAATGAGCAGTTCTTC

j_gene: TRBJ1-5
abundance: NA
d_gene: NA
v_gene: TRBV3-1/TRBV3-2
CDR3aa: CASSQGTGLGNQPQHF
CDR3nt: TGTGCCAGCAGCCAGGGAACAGGGCTAGGCAATCAGCCCCAGCATTTT

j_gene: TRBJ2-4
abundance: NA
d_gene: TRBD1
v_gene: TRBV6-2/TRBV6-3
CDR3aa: CASSIQGVAKNIQYF
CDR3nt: TGTGCCAGCAGTATACAGGGGGTAGCCAAAAACATTCAGTACTTC

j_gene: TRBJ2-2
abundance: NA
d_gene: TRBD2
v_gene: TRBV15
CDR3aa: CATSTGLAGTGELFF
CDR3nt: TGTGCCACCTCCACGGGACTAGCGGGAACCGGGGAGCTGTTTTTT

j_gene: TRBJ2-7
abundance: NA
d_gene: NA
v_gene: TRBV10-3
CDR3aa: CAISELAREQYF
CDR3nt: TGTGCCATCAGTGAACTAGCTCGCGAGCAGTACTTC

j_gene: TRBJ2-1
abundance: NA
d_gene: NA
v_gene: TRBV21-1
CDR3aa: CASSKDEGDNEQFF
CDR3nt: TGTGCCAGCAGCAAAGACGAAGGGGACAATGAGCAGTTCTTC

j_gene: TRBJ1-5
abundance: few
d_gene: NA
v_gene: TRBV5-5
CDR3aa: CASSFQGSRQPQHF
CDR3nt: TGTGCCAGCAGCTTCCAAGGGAGTCGTCAGCCCCAGCATTTT